This entry lists 4 T cell receptor beta chains sequenced from one sample in a study of shared clonotypes between healthy human individuals. Data came from immunoSEQ multiplex PCR; TCRdb stores just in-frame clones and leaves some out. Of a few hundred thousand clones listed, 70% to 80% are singletons. Sequenced: PBMCs. The receptor set was obtained from a woman in her forties in good health. Some clones in this sample may be carry-over from other donors' samples.

This clone was recorded only once. The genes are TRBV5-1 and TRBJ2-3; 7 positions agree with TRBD2. J was trimmed by 2 bases and V by 4 bases; bases with no gene match: 4. This CDR3 has 14 amino acids. The germline gives CDR1 SGHRS, CDR2 YFSETQ. Here the CDR3 DNA reads TGCGCCAGCAGCCAGCGGGATGTCACAGATACGCAGTATTTT. Its protein is CASSQRDVTDTQYF.

CDR3 amino acids: CASSTGGPTGELFF. DNA of the CDR3: TGCGCCAGCAGCACCGGAGGGCCCACCGGGGAGCTGTTTTTT. This chain links TRBV5-1 with TRBJ2-2; D possibly corresponds to TRBD2 (6 bases). The CDR3 spans 14 residues. Trimming took 4 bases from V and 4 from J, leaving 11 bases between them. From germline, CDR1 is SGHRS and CDR2 YFSETQ.

This chain links TRBV9 with TRBJ2-1; tentatively, D is TRBD1 (6 bases). The CDR3 sequence is 16 residues long. CDR1 is SGDLS and CDR2 is YYNGEE in the germline V gene. Trimming took 0 bases from V and 2 from J, leaving 12 bases between them. The DNA for the CDR3 is TGTGCCAGCAGCGTAGCGTCAGGGGTGGCCTACAATGAGCAGTTCTTC. It specifies CASSVASGVAYNEQFF.

This chain joins TRBV5-1 and TRBJ1-2, with D uncertain. The CDR3 length is 15 residues. Germline CDR1 SGHRS, CDR2 YFSETQ. Trimming shortened V by 4 bases and J by 8 bases, and 21 bases separated the two germline ends. The CDR3 DNA sequence: TGCGCCAGCAGCGATAGAGGTCGCACGGCGTGGGGCTACACCTTC. Translated, it gives CASSDRGRTAWGYTF.